This T cell receptor beta chain is drawn from a study of T cells in Graves' hyperthyroidism and ophthalmopathy. RNA transcripts provided the source from which TCR beta CDR3 regions were amplified. HTBI primers were the set used in a first-round RT-PCR of the TCR CDR3. One entry per CDR3 protein, called by TCRdb with MiXCR from the multiplex PCR reads. The table shows some 600,000 distinct CDR3 sequences, with about 15% occurring only once. The receptor's source is a woman in her twenties or thirties with Graves' hyperthyroidism that later progressed to Graves' ophthalmopathy. What was sequenced was blood.

CDR3 sequence: CATSDSAQKGNEQFF. DNA of the CDR3: TGTGCCACCAGTGATTCGGCTCAAAAGGGCAATGAGCAGTTCTTC. The chain is built from TRBV24-1 and TRBJ2-1; D unresolved. V shed 2 bases and J shed 6 bases, with 13 bases lying between them. The CDR3 sequence is 15 residues long. Germline V gene data show CDR1 as KGHDR and CDR2 as SFDVKD.